This TCR beta chain was documented in a study of blood T cell repertoires in COVID-19 (dated by TCRdb to 2020 to 2022). Some background on the complete study: Samples covering the acute and convalescent phases of COVID-19 were provided by collaborators in the United States, Italy and Spain. The prospective study material was composed of cDNA or gDNA derived from T cells, B-cell-depleted T cells, or PBMCs. Deeply sampled blood TCRbeta repertoires from subjects exposed to, actively infected with, or recovered from COVID-19 were included in the dataset. The repertoires were made available in a free public database intended to serve as a resource for research on the immune response to SARS-CoV-2. The samples were drawn from the first 160 participants of the ongoing ImmuneRACE study and from about 1,200 subjects provided by 6 global collaborators. A de-identified subject ID, COVID-19 status, age in years and sex were almost always included in the sample metadata. HLA class I and class II types, where available, came from metadata supplied by the sample provider rather than from assay-based typing. The full study reports these points: Clinical and demographic metadata were provided uncurated, with the amount varying by source and participant.

Details on this clone: Its antigen has not been determined. Per-nucleotide qualities are absent, and no much larger clonotype sits a single base away.

The immunoSEQ Assay, a bias-controlled multiplex PCR, was used to amplify TCRbeta CDR3 regions from genomic DNA. The authors processed their data as follows. The number of nucleated cells in each sample was estimated by amplification of reference gene primers within the assay. To quantify the absolute abundance of each unique TCRbeta CDR3 rearrangement, sequence reads were collapsed and filtered. For each sample, productive Simpson clonality was calculated as the square root of Simpson's diversity index across productive rearrangements. TCRdb stores this immuneACCESS table with in-frame sequences only. Part of the clones is absent; in the studies checked, under half of the shortfall reflects unresolved V genes, and no reason is known for the rest. From that table come the V and J calls and clone size; the DNA was used to work out D and trimming. Across this sample there are fewer than 95,000 clones, with approximately 84% seen only once. The ten most abundant clones make up about 12% of the sample.

The CDR3 goes from the cysteine to the phenylalanine over 17 residues. Of all the DNA, just the CDR3 is kept, 51 bases in frame from base 1. V and J lose 1 base and 0 bases, and a span of 16 bases separates them. CDR1 and CDR2 were assigned from the germline V gene as SGHTA and FQGNSA. Each collaborating institution followed its own protocols to collect whole blood in K2EDTA tubes. Collaborator samples were shipped for TCRbeta analysis as frozen whole blood, isolated PBMCs, or DNA extracted from either sample type. The receptor chain draws on TRBV7-2 and TRBJ2-7; TRBD1 might be the D gene, on 5 matching bases. Material for sequencing was peripheral blood. The clonotype was recovered from a human donor in a cohort sampled during active COVID-19. The CDR3 corresponds to CASSLVQGLFSSYEQYF. The DNA sequence is given as TGTGCCAGCAGCTTAGTCCAGGGCCTCTTTAGCTCCTACGAGCAGTACTTC.